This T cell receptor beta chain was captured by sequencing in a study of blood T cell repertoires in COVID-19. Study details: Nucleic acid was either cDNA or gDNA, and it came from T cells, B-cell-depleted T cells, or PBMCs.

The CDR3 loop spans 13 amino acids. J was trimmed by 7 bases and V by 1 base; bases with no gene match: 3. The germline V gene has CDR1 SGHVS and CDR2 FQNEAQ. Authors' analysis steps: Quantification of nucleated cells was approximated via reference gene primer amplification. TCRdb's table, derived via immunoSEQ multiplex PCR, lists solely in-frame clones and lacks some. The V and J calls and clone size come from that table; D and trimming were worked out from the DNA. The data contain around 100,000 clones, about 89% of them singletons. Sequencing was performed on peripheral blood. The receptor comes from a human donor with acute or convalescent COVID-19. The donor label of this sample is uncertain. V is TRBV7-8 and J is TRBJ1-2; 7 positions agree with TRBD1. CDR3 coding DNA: TGTGCCAGCAGCTTAGGGGGACAGCTTGGCTACACCTTC. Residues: CASSLGGQLGYTF.